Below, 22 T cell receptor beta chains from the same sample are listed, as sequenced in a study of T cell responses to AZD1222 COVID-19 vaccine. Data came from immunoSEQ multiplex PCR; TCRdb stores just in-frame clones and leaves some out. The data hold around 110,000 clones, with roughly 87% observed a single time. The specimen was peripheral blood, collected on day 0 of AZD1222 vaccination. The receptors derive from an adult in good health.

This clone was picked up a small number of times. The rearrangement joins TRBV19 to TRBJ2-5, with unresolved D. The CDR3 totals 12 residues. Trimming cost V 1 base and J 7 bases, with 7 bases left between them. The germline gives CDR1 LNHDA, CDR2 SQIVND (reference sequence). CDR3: CASSIVSGTQYF. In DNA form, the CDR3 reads TGTGCCAGTAGTATAGTCTCGGGGACCCAGTACTTC.

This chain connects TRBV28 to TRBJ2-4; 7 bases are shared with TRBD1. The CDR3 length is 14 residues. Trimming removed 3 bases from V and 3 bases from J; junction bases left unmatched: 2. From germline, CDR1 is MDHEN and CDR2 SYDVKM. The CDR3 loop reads CASSFAGGKNIQYF. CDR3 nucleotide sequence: TGTGCCAGCAGTTTCGCAGGGGGCAAAAACATTCAGTACTTC.

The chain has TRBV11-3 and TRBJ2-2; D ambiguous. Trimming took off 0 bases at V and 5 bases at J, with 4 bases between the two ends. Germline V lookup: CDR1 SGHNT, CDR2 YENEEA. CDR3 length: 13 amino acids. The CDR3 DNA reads TGTGCCAGCAGCTTAGACTGGACCGGGGAGCTGTTTTTT. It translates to CASSLDWTGELFF.

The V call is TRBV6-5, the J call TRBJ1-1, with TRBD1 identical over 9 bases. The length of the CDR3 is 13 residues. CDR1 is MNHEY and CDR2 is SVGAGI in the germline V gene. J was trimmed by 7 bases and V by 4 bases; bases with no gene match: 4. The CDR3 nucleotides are TGTGCCAGCAGTTGGACAGGGGATGGTGAAGCTTTCTTT. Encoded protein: CASSWTGDGEAFF.

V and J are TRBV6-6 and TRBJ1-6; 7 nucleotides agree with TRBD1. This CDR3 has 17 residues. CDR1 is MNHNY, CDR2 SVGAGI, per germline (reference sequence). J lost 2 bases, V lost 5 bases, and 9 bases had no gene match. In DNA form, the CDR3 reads TGTGCCAGCAGTCCATGGCAGGGGGTGCCCTATAATTCACCCCTCCACTTT. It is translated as CASSPWQGVPYNSPLHF.

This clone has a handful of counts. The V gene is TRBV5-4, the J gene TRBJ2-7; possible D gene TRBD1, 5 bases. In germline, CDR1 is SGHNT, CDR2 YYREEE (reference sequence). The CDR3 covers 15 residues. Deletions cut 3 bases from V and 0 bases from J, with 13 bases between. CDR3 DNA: TGTGCCAGCAGCTCGTTTACGGACAACTCCTACGAGCAGTACTTC. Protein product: CASSSFTDNSYEQYF.

CDR3 protein: CASSPYPGPSNEQFF. In DNA form, the CDR3 reads TGTGCCAGCAGCCCCTATCCGGGACCCTCCAATGAGCAGTTCTTC. V and J are TRBV13 and TRBJ2-1; tentatively, D is TRBD1 or TRBD2 (5 bases each). In germline, CDR1 is PRHDT, CDR2 FYEKMQ (reference sequence). CDR3 size: 15 residues. Trimming left V 5 bases short and J 6 bases short, with 17 bases between. The full variable domain, completed using reference TRBV13 and TRBJ2-1, is AAGVIQSPRHLIKEKRETATLKCYPIPRHDTVYWYQQGPGQDPQFLISFYEKMQSDKGSIPDRFSAQQFSDYHSELNMSSLELGDSALYFCASSPYPGPSNEQFFGPGTRLTVL.

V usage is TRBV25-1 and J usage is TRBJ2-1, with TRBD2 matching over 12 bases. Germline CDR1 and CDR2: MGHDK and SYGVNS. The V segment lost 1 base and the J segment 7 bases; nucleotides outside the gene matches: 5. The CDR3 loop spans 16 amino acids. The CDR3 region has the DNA TGTGCCAGCAGTGAATTGGGAACTAGCGGGAGGAATGAGCAGTTCTTC. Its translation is CASSELGTSGRNEQFF.

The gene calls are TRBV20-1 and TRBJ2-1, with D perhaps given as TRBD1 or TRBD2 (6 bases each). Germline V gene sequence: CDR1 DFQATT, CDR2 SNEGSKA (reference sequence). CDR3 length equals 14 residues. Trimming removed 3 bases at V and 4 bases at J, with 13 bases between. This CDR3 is CSASTGAGYNEQFF. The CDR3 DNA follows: TGCAGTGCTAGTACGGGGGCTGGGTACAATGAGCAGTTCTTC.

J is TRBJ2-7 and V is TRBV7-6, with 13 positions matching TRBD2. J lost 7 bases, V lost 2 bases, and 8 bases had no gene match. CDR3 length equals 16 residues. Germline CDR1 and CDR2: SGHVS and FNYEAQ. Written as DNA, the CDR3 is TGTGCCAGCAGCTTACTTCGACTAGCGGGAGGTGGAGAGCAGTACTTC. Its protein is CASSLLRLAGGGEQYF.

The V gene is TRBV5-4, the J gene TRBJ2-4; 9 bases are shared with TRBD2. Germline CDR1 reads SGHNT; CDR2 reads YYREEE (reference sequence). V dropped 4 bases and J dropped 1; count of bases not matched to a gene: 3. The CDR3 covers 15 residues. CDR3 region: CASSLSGRAKNIQYF. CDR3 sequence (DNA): TGTGCCAGCAGCCTGAGCGGGAGGGCCAAAAACATTCAGTACTTC.

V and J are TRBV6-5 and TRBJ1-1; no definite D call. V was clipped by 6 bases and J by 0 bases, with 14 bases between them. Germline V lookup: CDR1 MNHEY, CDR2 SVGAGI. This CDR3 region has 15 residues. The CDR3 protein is CASRPDGRLNTEAFF. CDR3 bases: TGTGCCAGCAGACCTGACGGCCGACTGAACACTGAAGCTTTCTTT.

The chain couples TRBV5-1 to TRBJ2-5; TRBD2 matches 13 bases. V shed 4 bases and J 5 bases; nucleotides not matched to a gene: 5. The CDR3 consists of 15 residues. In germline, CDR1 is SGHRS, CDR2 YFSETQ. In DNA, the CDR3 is TGCGCCAGCAGCCCGGGACTAGCGGGATGGGAGACCCAGTACTTC. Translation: CASSPGLAGWETQYF.

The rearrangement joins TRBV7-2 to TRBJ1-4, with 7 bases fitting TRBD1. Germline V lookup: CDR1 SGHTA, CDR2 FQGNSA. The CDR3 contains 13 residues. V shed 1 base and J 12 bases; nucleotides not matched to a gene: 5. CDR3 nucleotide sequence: TGTGCCAGCAGCTTAGTAGGGGACAGCCAACTGTTTTTT. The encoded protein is CASSLVGDSQLFF.

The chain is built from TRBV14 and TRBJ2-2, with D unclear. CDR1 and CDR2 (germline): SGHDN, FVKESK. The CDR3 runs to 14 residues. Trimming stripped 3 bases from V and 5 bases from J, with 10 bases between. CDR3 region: CASSHKSRTGELFF. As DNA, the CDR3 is TGTGCCAGCAGCCACAAATCCAGGACCGGGGAGCTGTTTTTT.

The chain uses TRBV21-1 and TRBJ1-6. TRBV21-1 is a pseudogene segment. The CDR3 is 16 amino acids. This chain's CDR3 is CASIIYGFSNNSPLHF. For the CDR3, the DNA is TGTGCCAGCATTATTTATGGTTTCTCGAATAATTCACCCCTCCACTTT.

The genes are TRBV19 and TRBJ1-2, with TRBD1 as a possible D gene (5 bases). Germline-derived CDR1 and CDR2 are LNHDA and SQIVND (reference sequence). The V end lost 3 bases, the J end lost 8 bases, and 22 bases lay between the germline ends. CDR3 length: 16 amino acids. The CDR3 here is CASSIGAVARAYGYTF. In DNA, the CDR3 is TGTGCCAGTAGTATCGGGGCCGTAGCCAGGGCCTACGGCTACACCTTC.

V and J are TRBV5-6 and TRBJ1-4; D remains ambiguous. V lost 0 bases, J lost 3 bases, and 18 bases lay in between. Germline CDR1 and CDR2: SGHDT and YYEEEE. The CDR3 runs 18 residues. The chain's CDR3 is CASSLGLGGGSANEKLFF. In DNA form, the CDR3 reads TGTGCCAGCAGCTTGGGTCTGGGAGGAGGTTCCGCTAATGAAAAACTGTTTTTT.

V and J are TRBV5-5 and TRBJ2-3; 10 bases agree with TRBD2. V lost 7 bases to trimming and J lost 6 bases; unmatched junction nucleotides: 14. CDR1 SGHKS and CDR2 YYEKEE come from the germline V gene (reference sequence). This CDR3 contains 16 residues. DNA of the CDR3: TGTGCCAGCGCGTCTGGGGAGCGGGAGGGCCCCGATACGCAGTATTTT. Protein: CASASGEREGPDTQYF.

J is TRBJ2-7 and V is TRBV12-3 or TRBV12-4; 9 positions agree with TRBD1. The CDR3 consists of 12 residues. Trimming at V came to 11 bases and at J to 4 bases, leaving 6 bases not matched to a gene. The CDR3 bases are TGTGCCTCTAGGACAGGGGAGTACGAGCAGTACTTC. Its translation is CASRTGEYEQYF.

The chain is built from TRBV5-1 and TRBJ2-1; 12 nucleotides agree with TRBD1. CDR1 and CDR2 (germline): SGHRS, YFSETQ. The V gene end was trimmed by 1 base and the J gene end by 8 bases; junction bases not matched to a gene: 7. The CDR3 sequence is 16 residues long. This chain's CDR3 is CASSLTPGQGADEQFF. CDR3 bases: TGCGCCAGCAGCTTGACCCCGGGACAGGGGGCCGATGAGCAGTTCTTC.

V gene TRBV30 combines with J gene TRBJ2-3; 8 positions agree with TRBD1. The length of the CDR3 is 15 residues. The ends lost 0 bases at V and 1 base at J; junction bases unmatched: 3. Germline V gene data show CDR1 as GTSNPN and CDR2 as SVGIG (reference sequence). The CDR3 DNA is TGTGCCTGGAGTGTCGGGACAGGACGCACAGATACGCAGTATTTT. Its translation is CAWSVGTGRTDTQYF.